The present entry profiles one TCR beta chain with its context. Its antigen remains unidentified. This sample was included in a study of OX40 agonist ivuxolimab in advanced cancers. About the research overall: Patient treatment consisted of intravenous ivuxolimab administration every 2 weeks at 0.01 to 10 mg/kg. Dose-escalation patients' cancers were hepatocellular carcinoma, melanoma, renal cell or head and neck cancer. Earlier anti-PD-1, anti-PD-L1 or anti-CTLA-4 therapy was permitted; about 44% had received some. Findings and caveats of the study: Blood T cells, both CD4+ and CD8+, expanded clonally by week 6 at 0.1 to 3.0 mg/kg.

The germline V gene has CDR1 DFQATT and CDR2 SNEGSKA (reference sequence). This CDR3 has 11 amino acids. Trimming stripped 6 bases from V and 5 bases from J, with 10 bases between. Sequenced by immunoSEQ multiplex PCR; TCRdb stores in-frame clones only, minus some. The sample carries about 58,000 clones, more than 85% recorded once. The chain has TRBV20-1 and TRBJ2-5; unclear D gene. The source of this sequence is an adult with an advanced solid tumor such as melanoma, head and neck, liver or kidney cancer. Sample: CD4+ or CD8+ T cells sorted from blood, taken in a trial of the OX40 agonist ivuxolimab. Written as DNA, the CDR3 is TGCAGTGCCCTTAAAACGGAGACCCAGTACTTC. Protein sequence: CSALKTETQYF.